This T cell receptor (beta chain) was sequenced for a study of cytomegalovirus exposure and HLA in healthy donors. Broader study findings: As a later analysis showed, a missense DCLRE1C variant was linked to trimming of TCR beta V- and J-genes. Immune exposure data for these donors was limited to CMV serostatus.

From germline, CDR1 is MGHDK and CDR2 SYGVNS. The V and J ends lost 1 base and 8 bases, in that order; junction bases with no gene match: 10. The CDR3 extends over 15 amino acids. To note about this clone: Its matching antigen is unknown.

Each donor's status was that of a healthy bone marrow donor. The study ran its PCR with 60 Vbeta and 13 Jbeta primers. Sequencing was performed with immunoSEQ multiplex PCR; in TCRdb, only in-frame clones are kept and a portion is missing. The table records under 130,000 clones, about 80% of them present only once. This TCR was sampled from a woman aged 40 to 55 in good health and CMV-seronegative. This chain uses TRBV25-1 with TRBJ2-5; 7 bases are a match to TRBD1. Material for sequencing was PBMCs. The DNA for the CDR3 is TGTGCCAGCAGTGAATTCGGACAGGTGCAAGCAACCCAGTACTTC. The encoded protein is CASSEFGQVQATQYF.